The clone carrying this TCR beta chain has ten or more counts. The data belong to a study of blood T cell repertoires in COVID-19. Across the whole study: Acute-phase and convalescent COVID-19 samples originated in the United States, Italy and Spain. Sources were T cells, B-cell-depleted T cells, or PBMCs; the material itself was cDNA or gDNA.

Per the study methods: For nucleated cells, counts were estimated from reference gene primer amplification. Libraries were prepared by immunoSEQ multiplex PCR; TCRdb keeps only in-frame clonotypes and omits some of them. V and J calls and clone size follow that table, whereas D and trimming were derived from the DNA. The sample lists under 300,000 clones, approximately 87% occurring once. Trimming removed 9 bases from V and 1 base from J; junction bases left unmatched: 2. The length of the CDR3 is 14 residues. Germline CDR1 is WSHSY and CDR2 is SAAADI. The TCR was taken from a man aged 55 to 70 with acute or convalescent COVID-19. The sequencing input was peripheral blood. V usage is TRBV10-2 and J usage is TRBJ2-1, with 11 bases fitting TRBD2. The CDR3 bases are TGCGCCAGTTTAGCGGGAGGGTCCTACAATGAGCAGTTCTTC. Translating gives CASLAGGSYNEQFF.